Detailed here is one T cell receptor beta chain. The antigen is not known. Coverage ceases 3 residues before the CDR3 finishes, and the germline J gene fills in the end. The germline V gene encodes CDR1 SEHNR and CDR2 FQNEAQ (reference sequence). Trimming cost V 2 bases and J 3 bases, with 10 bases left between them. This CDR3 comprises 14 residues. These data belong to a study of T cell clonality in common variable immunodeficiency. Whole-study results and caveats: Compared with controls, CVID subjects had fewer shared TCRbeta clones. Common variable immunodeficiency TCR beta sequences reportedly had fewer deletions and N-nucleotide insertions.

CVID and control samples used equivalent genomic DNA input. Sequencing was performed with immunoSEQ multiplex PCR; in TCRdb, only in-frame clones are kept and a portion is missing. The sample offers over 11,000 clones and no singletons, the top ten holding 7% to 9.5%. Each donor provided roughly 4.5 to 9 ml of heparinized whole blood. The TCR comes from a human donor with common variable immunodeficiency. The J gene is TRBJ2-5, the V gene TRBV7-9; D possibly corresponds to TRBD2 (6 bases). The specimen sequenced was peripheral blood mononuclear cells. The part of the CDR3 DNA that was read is TGTGCCAGCAGCTTAAGCAGGGAGGAAGAGACC. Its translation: CASSLSREEET. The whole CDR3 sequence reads CASSLSREEETQYF.